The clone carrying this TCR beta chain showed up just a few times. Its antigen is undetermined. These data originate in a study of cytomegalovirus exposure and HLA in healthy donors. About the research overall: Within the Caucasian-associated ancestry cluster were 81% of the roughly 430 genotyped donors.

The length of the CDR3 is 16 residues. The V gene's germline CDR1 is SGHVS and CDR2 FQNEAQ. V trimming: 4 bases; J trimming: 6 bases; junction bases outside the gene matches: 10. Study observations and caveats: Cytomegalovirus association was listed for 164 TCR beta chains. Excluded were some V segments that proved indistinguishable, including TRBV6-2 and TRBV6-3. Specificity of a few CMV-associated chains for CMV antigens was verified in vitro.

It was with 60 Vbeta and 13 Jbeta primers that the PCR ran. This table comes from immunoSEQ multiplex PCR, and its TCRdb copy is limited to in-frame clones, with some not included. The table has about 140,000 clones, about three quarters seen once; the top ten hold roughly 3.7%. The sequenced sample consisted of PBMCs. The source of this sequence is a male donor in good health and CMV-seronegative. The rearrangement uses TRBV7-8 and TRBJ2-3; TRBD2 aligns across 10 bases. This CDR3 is CASSSRLAGPFDTQYF. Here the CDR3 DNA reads TGTGCCAGCAGCTCTAGACTAGCGGGTCCTTTTGATACGCAGTATTTT.